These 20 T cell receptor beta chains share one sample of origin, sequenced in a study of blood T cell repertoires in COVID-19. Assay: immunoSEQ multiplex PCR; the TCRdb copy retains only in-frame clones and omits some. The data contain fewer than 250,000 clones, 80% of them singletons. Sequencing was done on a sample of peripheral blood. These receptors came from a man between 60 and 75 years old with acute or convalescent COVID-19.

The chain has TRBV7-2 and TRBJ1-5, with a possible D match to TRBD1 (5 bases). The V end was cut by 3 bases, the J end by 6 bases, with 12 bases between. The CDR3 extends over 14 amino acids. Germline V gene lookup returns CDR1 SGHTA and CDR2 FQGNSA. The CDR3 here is CASSLGRVGQPQHF. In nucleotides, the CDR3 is TGTGCCAGCAGCTTGGGCAGGGTGGGTCAGCCCCAGCATTTT.

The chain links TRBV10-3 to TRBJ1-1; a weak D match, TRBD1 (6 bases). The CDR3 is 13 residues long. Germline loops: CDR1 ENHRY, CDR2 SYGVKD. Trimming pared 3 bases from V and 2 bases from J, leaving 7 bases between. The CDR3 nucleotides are TGTGCCATCAGTGATGGGGGCAACACTGAAGCTTTCTTT. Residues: CAISDGGNTEAFF.

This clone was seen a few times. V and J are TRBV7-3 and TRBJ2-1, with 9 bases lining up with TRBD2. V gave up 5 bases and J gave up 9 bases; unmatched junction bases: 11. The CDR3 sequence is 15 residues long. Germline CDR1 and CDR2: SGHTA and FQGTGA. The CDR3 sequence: CASSRSGGRVGEQFF. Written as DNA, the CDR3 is TGTGCCAGCAGCCGATCCGGCGGGAGGGTAGGTGAGCAGTTCTTC.

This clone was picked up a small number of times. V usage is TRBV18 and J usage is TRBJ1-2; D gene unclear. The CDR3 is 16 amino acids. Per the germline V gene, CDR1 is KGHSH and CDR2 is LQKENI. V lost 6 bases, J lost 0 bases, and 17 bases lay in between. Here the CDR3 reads CASSPQRDPTNYGYTF. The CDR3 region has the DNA TGTGCCAGCTCTCCGCAGAGGGATCCTACTAACTATGGCTACACCTTC.

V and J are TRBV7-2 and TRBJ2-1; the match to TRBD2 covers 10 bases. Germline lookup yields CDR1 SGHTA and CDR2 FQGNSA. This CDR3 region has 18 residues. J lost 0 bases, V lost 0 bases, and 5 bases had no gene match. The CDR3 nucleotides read TGTGCCAGCAGCTTAGCGTCTAGCGGGGGTGTCTCCTACAATGAGCAGTTCTTC. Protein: CASSLASSGGVSYNEQFF.

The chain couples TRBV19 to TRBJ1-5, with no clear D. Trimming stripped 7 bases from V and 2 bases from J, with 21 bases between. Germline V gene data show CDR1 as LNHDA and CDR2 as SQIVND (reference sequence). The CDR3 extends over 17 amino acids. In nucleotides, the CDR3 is TGTGCCAGTACCCACTTAAGCGGGGTCTTGGGCAATCAGCCCCAGCATTTT. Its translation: CASTHLSGVLGNQPQHF.

CDR3 in amino acids: CASSSLTGDGYTF. The DNA for the CDR3 is TGCGCCAGCAGCTCCCTGACAGGGGACGGCTACACCTTC. This chain uses TRBV5-1 with TRBJ1-2; 8 bases are a match to TRBD1. Germline CDR1 reads SGHRS; CDR2 reads YFSETQ. The CDR3 is made up of 13 amino acids. With 3 bases clipped from V and 8 bases from J, the junction kept 6 bases outside the gene matches.

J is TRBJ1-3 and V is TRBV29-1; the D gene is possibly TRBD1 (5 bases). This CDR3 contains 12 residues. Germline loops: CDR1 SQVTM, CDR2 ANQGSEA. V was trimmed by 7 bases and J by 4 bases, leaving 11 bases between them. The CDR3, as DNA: TGCAGCGCCCAGGGTTCCGGAAACACCATATATTTT. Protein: CSAQGSGNTIYF. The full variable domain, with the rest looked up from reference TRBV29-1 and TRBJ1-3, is SAVISQKPSRDICQRGTSLTIQCQVDSQVTMMFWYRQQPGQSLTLIATANQGSEATYESGFVIDKFPISRPNLTFSTLTVSNMSPEDSSIYLCSAQGSGNTIYFGEGSWLTVV.

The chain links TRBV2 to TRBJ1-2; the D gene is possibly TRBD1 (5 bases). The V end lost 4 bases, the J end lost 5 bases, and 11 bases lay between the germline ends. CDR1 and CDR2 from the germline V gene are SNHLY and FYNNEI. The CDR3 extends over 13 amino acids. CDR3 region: CASSARQGYGYTF. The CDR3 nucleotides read TGTGCCAGCAGTGCGAGGCAGGGTTATGGCTACACCTTC.

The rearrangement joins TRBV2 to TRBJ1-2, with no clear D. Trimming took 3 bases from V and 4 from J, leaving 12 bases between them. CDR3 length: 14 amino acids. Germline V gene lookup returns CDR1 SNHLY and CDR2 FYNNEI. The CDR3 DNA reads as TGTGCCAGCAGTGACAGAGGGTGGGCCTATGGCTACACCTTC. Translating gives CASSDRGWAYGYTF. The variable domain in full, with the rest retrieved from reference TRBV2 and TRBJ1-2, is EPEVTQTPSHQVTQMGQEVILRCVPISNHLYFYWYRQILGQKVEFLVSFYNNEISEKSEIFDDQFSVERPDGSNFTLKIRSTKLEDSAMYFCASSDRGWAYGYTFGSGTRLTVV.

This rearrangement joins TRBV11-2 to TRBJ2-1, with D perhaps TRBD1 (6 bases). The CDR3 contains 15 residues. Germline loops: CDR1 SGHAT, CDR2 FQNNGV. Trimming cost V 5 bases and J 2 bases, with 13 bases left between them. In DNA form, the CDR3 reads TGTGCCAGCAGCAAGCAGGGGACCCCCTACAATGAGCAGTTCTTC. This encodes CASSKQGTPYNEQFF.

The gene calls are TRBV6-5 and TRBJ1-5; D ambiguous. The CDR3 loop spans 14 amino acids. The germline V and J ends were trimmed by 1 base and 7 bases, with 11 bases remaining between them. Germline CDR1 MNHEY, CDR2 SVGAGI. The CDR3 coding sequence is TGTGCCAGCAGTTACTACGGTGAGGCCCAGCCCCAGCATTTT. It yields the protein CASSYYGEAQPQHF.

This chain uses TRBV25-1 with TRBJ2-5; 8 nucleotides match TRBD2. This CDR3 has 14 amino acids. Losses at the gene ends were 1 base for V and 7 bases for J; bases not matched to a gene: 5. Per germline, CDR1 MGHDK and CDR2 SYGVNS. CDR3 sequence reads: CASSESERGGTQYF. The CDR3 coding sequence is TGTGCCAGCAGTGAATCGGAACGGGGGGGGACCCAGTACTTC.

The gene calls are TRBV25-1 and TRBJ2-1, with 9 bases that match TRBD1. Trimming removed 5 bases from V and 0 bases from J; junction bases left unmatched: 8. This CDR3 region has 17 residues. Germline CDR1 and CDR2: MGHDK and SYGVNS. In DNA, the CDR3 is TGTGCCAGCAGTCCCGGGACAGGGAAAAGCTCCTACAATGAGCAGTTCTTC. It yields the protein CASSPGTGKSSYNEQFF.

This CDR3 reads CASSQDVGLPSYNEQFF. DNA for the CDR3: TGCGCCAGCAGCCAAGATGTGGGACTACCTTCCTACAATGAGCAGTTCTTC. V is TRBV4-1 and J is TRBJ2-1, with TRBD2 identical over 7 bases. The CDR3 contains 17 residues. Per germline, CDR1 MGHRA and CDR2 YSYEKL. Trimming at V came to 0 bases and at J to 1 base, leaving 6 bases not matched to a gene.

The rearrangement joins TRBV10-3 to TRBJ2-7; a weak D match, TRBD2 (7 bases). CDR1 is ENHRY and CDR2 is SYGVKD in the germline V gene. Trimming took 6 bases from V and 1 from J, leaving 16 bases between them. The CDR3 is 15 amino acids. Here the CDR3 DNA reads TGTGCCATCAGGGAGGAGGGGGGGCCTTCCTACGAGCAGTACTTC. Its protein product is CAIREEGGPSYEQYF.

The CDR3 spells CASSHYGGTGGARRTEAFF. The CDR3, as DNA: TGCGCCAGCAGCCATTACGGAGGGACAGGGGGCGCCCGGCGGACTGAAGCTTTCTTT. The chain carries TRBV4-1 and TRBJ1-1, with TRBD1 matching 12 bases. Looked up from germline, CDR1 is MGHRA and CDR2 is YSYEKL. The CDR3 is 19 amino acids. The V segment lost 3 bases and the J segment 5 bases; nucleotides outside the gene matches: 16.

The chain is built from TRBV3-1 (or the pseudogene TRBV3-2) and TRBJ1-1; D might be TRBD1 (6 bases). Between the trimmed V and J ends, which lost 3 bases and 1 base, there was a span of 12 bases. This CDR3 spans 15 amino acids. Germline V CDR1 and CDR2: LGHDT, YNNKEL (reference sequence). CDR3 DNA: TGTGCCAGCAGCCACACAGGGTCGGGGAACACTGAAGCTTTCTTT. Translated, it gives CASSHTGSGNTEAFF.

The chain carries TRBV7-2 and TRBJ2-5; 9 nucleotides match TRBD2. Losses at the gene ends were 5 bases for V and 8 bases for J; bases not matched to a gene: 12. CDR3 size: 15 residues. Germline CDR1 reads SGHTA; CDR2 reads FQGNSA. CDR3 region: CASSPRLAAKRTQYF. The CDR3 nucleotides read TGTGCCAGCAGCCCCCGACTAGCGGCCAAGAGAACCCAGTACTTC.

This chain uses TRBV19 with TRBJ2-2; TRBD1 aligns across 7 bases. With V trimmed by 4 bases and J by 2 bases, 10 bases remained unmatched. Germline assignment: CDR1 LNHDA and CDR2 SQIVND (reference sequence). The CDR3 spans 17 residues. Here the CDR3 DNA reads TGTGCCAGTAGTAGGAACAGGGGTCCCTTAAACACCGGGGAGCTGTTTTTT. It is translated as CASSRNRGPLNTGELFF.